This TCR beta chain was observed in a study of T cell changes during pregnancy in multiple sclerosis. The CDR3 is 11 amino acids. Germline assignment: CDR1 KGHSH and CDR2 LQKENI. The V and J ends lost 5 bases and 6 bases respectively, with 7 bases between them. Clones were read by immunoSEQ multiplex PCR, and TCRdb kept only the in-frame ones, dropping some. The table lists tens of thousands of clones, more than 90% of them singletons. Specimen: peripheral blood, collected in the third trimester of pregnancy. This receptor was identified in a female donor with multiple sclerosis, enrolled in a pregnancy study. The J gene is TRBJ1-1, the V gene TRBV18; D is undetermined. The CDR3 loop is CASSVEAEAFF. CDR3 DNA: TGTGCCAGCTCAGTGGAGGCTGAAGCTTTCTTT.